The TCR beta chain under discussion was sequenced for a study of cytomegalovirus exposure and HLA in healthy donors (dated by TCRdb to about 2017). Turning to the overall study: In an earlier analysis of several hundred of the donors, roughly 300 Gb of sequence data and 95 million to 130 million unique TCR beta sequences from about 179 million T cells were reported. An early release that covered some 630 HLA-typed donors contained approximately 300 gigabases of sequencing data and tens of millions of unique TCR sequences. Of the approximately 400 genotyped donors, roughly 80% fell in the genetic ancestry cluster associated with self-reported Caucasian donors. The aim of the study was to test whether cataloging public T cell receptors could identify signatures of past pathogen exposure. The study profiled the T cell repertoires of hundreds of subjects by immunosequencing and related them to cytomegalovirus serostatus. Along with the approximately 670-subject first cohort, a separate validation cohort of roughly 110 different subjects was used. The study combined high-throughput TCR immunosequencing, statistical association of individual TCRs with disease status, and machine learning to predict cytomegalovirus infection status. To study patterns of TCR occurrence, a later analysis re-analyzed previously published TCR beta repertoires from several hundred donors and added high-resolution HLA genotyping. Rather than drawing on any new phenotypic data, the later analysis identified candidate immune exposures from TCR beta sequences and the way those sequences occurred across donors. An earlier analysis of 587 of the donors used high-throughput TCR beta sequencing to judge whether each TCR beta V gene segment behaved as functional or pseudogenic. Donor age, sex, ethnicity and CMV serostatus were collected together with the repertoire data. Genome-wide SNP genotypes for about 55% of the 666 donors were used in a later genetic analysis, which treated that subset as a discovery cohort. Every repertoire in the discovery cohort had been generated on one and the same sequencing platform. HLA typing included class I and class II loci at four-digit resolution. The number of donors typed differed by locus, with roughly 629-640 for A, B, C, DRB1 and DQB1, roughly 520 for DQA1, approximately 570 for DPA1, and about 450 for DPB1. Because of strong linkage in the cohort, roughly five DR-DQ haplotypes were treated as single units for association and clustering. Across approximately 400 genotyped donors of the cohort, an average of roughly 250,000 unique TCR beta nucleotide sequences per donor were sequenced, and 15% to 20% of those sequences were non-productive.

What the authors observed across the whole study: Because counts were too low, about 15 rarely observed V segments, including chromosome 9 orphons, were left out of the earlier analysis of approximately 500 of the donors. A later analysis associated about 17,000 TCR beta sequences with specific HLA alleles at a false discovery rate of 0.05. A later genetic analysis reported fewer N-insertions in productive TCRs among donors in an Asian-associated ancestry cluster than the roughly 620-donor mean. An earlier analysis of 587 of the donors showed that most TCR beta V segments appeared in productive rearrangements either about 90% or about 30% of the time, which broadly matched IMGT annotations. A cluster of highly shared sequence variants was judged likely to be a technical artifact of the sequencing pipeline. Strong co-occurrence of HLA alleles, especially DR and DQ, made assigning TCR associations to individual alleles difficult. According to the authors, the approach could potentially be generalized to other disease states and immunological phenotypes. A further reported finding was that TCR beta sequences accurately predicted the HLA-A and HLA-B alleles for most subjects in the first cohort. Correlated functional status among segregating V segments might be attributable to linkage disequilibrium, but an unknown experimental factor could not be ruled out. In a later analysis, HLA-associated TCR beta chains were found to be more clonally expanded and to have lower generation probabilities than equally common non-associated chains. V-gene and J-gene trimming of TCR beta chains was associated with a missense DCLRE1C variant in a later genetic analysis, and the association was replicated in an independent cohort. HLA typing was unavailable for some donors at each locus, so association tests used only the typed subset. A later analysis reported that several top co-occurrence clusters appeared linked to parvovirus B19, influenza, CMV and Epstein-Barr virus. Most CMV-associated TCR beta chains appeared to be HLA-restricted in a later analysis, and the HLA associations seemed to be driven largely by CMV exposure. Immune exposure information for the cohort was limited to CMV serostatus. In the study, around 150 TCR beta chains were listed as associated with cytomegalovirus. While some public TCRs were present in many individuals, most TCR sequences turned up only very rarely across donors. The cohort was sequenced for TCR beta chains only, and without alpha or paired-chain data the features that could be detected were limited. In a later analysis, the rate of TCR association differed among HLA loci, with DRB1 alleles having the most associated TCRs and HLA-C alleles having the fewest. A few of the identified cytomegalovirus-associated TCR beta chains were confirmed in vitro to be specific for cytomegalovirus antigens. Presence/absence analyses assumed roughly uniform sequencing depth across donors, an assumption that may not hold. The classifier was reported to diagnose cytomegalovirus status with high specificity and sensitivity in both the original and validation cohorts.

Worth noting for this clone: No antigen is known for it. Base qualities are not provided; no much larger clone lies one nucleotide away.

The cohort consisted of some 730 healthy bone marrow donors. At the time of sampling, every cohort member was nominally healthy, though immune exposures that went unrecorded were likely present. The donor was CMV seronegative and was included in the group of hundreds of seronegative cohort members. A peripheral blood sample was provided by each donor, and peripheral blood mononuclear cells were used for TCR beta sequencing. Genomic DNA was extracted from the blood cell samples with the Qiagen DNeasy Blood Extraction Kit. Receptor amplification or capture employed the immunoSEQ multiplex PCR assay. A mixture of 60 forward primers for TCR Vbeta segments and 13 reverse primers for TCR Jbeta segments was used in the multiplex PCR. Amplification of the CDR3 region of rearranged TCR beta genes was performed with a multiplex PCR assay on genomic DNA. The amplified TCR beta libraries were sequenced on the Illumina HiSeq System as 87-base-pair reads. The source study handled its data this way. A later analysis tallied 70 million to 100 million unique TCR beta chains across the 700 or so repertoires, and 10 million to 11 million of those chains were shared by two or more donors. Raw reads were error-corrected and collapsed into unique sequences with a nearest-neighbor algorithm that merged closely related sequences to remove PCR and sequencing errors. V, D and J gene segments were assigned by aligning CDR3 sequences to IMGT reference sequences. For a sequence to be retained, at least a six-nucleotide match to both a V gene segment and a J gene segment was required. A rearrangement was called productive if the CDR3 had no stop codons and remained in frame with V and J, and every other rearrangement was called non-productive. Following IMGT convention, CDR3 was defined as the stretch from the second conserved V-encoded cysteine up to the conserved J-encoded phenylalanine. The earlier analysis of about 640 of the donors excluded any sequence lacking an unambiguous match to a single V gene segment. An earlier analysis of 587 of the donors classified V segments as functional when productive rearrangements were above 56.7% and as segregating when the standard deviation between donors was above 5%. To diagnose cytomegalovirus status from the catalog of TCR beta chain sequences, a statistical classification framework was built. A later analysis assigned V and J genes by comparing TCR nucleotide sequences with IMGT/GENE-DB human TR gene sequences. A later analysis assigned CDR3 sequences and most-parsimonious VDJ recombination scenarios with the TCRdist pipeline. In a later analysis, each TCR beta chain was defined by its CDR3 amino acid sequence together with its V-gene family, and reads lacking a unique V-gene family were excluded. To address suspected cross-contamination and a sequencing artifact, a later analysis removed roughly 580 highly shared, low-generation-probability nucleotide sequences. In a later analysis, a clonal expansion index was calculated for each public chain from normalized within-repertoire ranks of inferred template counts. In a later analysis, generation probabilities were computed using a VDJ recombination model fitted to out-of-frame rearrangements, and the results were checked against IGoR. In a later analysis, TCR-TCR, TCR-HLA and TCR-CMV co-occurrence was scored with hypergeometric tests, and a repertoire-size bias correction was applied to TCR pairs. In a later analysis, false discovery rates were estimated by permuting HLA or CMV assignments 20 times. A later analysis grouped co-occurring TCRs with DBSCAN, adding TCRdist sequence similarity when clustering within HLA-allele-positive subsets. Repertoires with fewer than 30,000 or more than 120,000 public chains were left out of co-occurrence clustering, as were five repertoires with anomalous nucleotide sharing. TCRdb provides this immuneACCESS table in a form limited to in-frame rearrangements. Some clones are lacking; in checked studies, under half of them reflect an unresolved V gene, and why the rest are absent is not known. For V, J and clone size, that table is used; D and trimming come from the DNA. The sample table contains under 200,000 clones; only one count was recorded for roughly 79% of them. Approximately 2.1% of the sample lies in the top ten.

The material sequenced was PBMCs. The sequence was obtained from a man aged 30-40 years in good health and CMV-seronegative.

CDR3 loop: CASSPDRGSYGYTF. The sequenced DNA: TGTGCCAGCAGCCCGGACAGGGGGAGTTATGGCTACACCTTC. The sequence links TRBV5-4 to TRBJ1-2, with 10 bases aligning to TRBD1. The CDR3 measures 14 amino acids from cysteine to phenylalanine. The CDR3 DNA has 42 bases and is translated from base 1. After removal of 4 bases from V and 5 bases from J, the junction retains 5 bases not matched to a gene. As encoded in the germline V gene (reference sequence), CDR1 is SGHNT while CDR2 is YYREEE.